Presented here are 7 T cell receptor beta chains from one specimen sequenced in a study of cytomegalovirus exposure and HLA in healthy donors. The table came from immunoSEQ multiplex PCR; TCRdb's copy has only in-frame clones and leaves some out. The sample has 110,000 to 150,000 clones, 94% seen once; the top ten hold roughly 1.9%. Sequencing was done on a sample of PBMCs. The receptor set was obtained from a man between 18 and 35 years old in good health and CMV-seropositive.

This chain uses TRBV28 with TRBJ2-2; D is perhaps TRBD2 (5 bases). Trimming shortened V by 6 bases and J by 5 bases, and 16 bases separated the two germline ends. Germline CDR1 reads MDHEN; CDR2 reads SYDVKM. The CDR3 contains 15 residues. CDR3 in amino acids: CASRFFRGTTGELFF. The CDR3 DNA follows: TGTGCCAGCAGATTCTTCCGGGGTACTACCGGGGAGCTGTTTTTT.

Turning to this clone: The same CDR3 also results from other DNA sequences found in this sample. The rearrangement uses TRBV7-9 and TRBJ1-1; 7 bases are a match to TRBD1. The CDR3 totals 14 residues. Per germline, CDR1 SEHNR and CDR2 FQNEAQ (reference sequence). The trim removed 5 bases at V and 0 bases at J, leaving 3 bases unmatched. The CDR3 bases are TGTGCCAGCAGCCCGGGACAGATGAACACTGAAGCTTTCTTT. Translating it yields CASSPGQMNTEAFF.

The chain uses TRBV30 and TRBJ2-7, with no clear D. The V end lost 0 bases, the J end lost 0 bases, and 12 bases lay between the germline ends. This CDR3 has 15 residues. Germline CDR1 reads GTSNPN; CDR2 reads SVGIG (reference sequence). CDR3 sequence reads: CAWSVLPRGSYEQYF. CDR3 coding DNA: TGTGCCTGGAGTGTGCTTCCCCGAGGCTCCTACGAGCAGTACTTC.

V usage is TRBV10-3 and J usage is TRBJ2-7; D might be TRBD2 (6 bases). Trimming removed 5 bases from V and 1 base from J, with 18 bases in between. CDR3 length equals 16 residues. The germline V gene has CDR1 ENHRY and CDR2 SYGVKD. The CDR3 spells CAISPAGGTASYEQYF. CDR3 in DNA: TGTGCCATCAGTCCAGCCGGAGGGACTGCTTCCTACGAGCAGTACTTC.

About this clone itself: The junction departs from germline at one end; a sequencing error may be responsible. The V gene is TRBV6-1, the J gene TRBJ2-7; perhaps TRBD2 as D (6 bases). The CDR3 spans 13 residues. Germline loops: CDR1 MNHNS, CDR2 SASEGT. CDR3 DNA: TGTGCCAGCAGTGGGAACGTGGACTACTTAAAAGACTTC. Protein: CASSGNVDYLKDF.

The V call is TRBV29-1, the J call TRBJ2-1; TRBD1 matches 10 bases. Germline CDR1 reads SQVTM; CDR2 reads ANQGSEA. The V segment lost 6 bases and the J segment 9 bases; nucleotides outside the gene matches: 8. This CDR3 contains 13 residues. The DNA for the CDR3 is TGCAGCGTCCGGGACAGGGGCATCGGTGAGCAGTTCTTC. Protein: CSVRDRGIGEQFF.

This chain uses TRBV7-6 with TRBJ2-3; D is unresolved. Germline CDR1 reads SGHVS; CDR2 reads FNYEAQ. V was trimmed by 5 bases and J by 0 bases, leaving 15 bases between them. The CDR3 has 16 residues. The CDR3 region is CASSLRNGPSTDTQYF. The CDR3 region has the DNA TGTGCCAGCAGCCTTCGTAATGGCCCTAGCACAGATACGCAGTATTTT.